The 21 T cell receptor beta chains reported below all come from one sample, sequenced in a study of tumor T cells in aggressive B-cell lymphoma. Some clones are missing from TCRdb's copy, which holds only in-frame ones; the method was immunoSEQ multiplex PCR. The sample includes about 7,600 clones, approximately 78% of them seen just once. Specimen: tumor tissue. Receptors originate from an adult with diffuse large B cell lymphoma.

This clone appeared a few times. J is TRBJ2-7 and V is TRBV28, with a tentative D call TRBD1 (6 bases). The germline CDR1 and CDR2 sequences are MDHEN and SYDVKM. This CDR3 has 15 residues. Trimming stripped 6 bases from V and 2 bases from J, with 17 bases between. CDR3 residues: CASSPNGTPPYEQYF. CDR3 in DNA: TGTGCCAGCAGCCCAAACGGGACACCCCCCTACGAGCAGTACTTC.

The V call is TRBV4-3, the J call TRBJ2-2; the match to TRBD2 covers 11 bases. The CDR3 runs to 16 residues. Germline values: CDR1 LGHNA, CDR2 YSLEER. Unmatched junction bases numbered 4, after V lost 6 bases and J lost 1 base. CDR3 protein: CASRPTSGGNTGELFF. In nucleotides, the CDR3 is TGCGCCAGCAGACCTACTAGCGGGGGGAACACCGGGGAGCTGTTTTTT.

The chain carries TRBV7-6 and TRBJ2-1, with 10 bases matching TRBD2. This CDR3 spans 16 amino acids. After removal of 2 bases from V and 4 bases from J, the junction contained 5 bases not matched to a gene. The V gene's germline CDR1 is SGHVS and CDR2 FNYEAQ. CDR3 region: CASSLRTSGVYNEQFF. The CDR3 DNA reads as TGTGCCAGCAGCTTAAGGACTAGCGGAGTATACAATGAGCAGTTCTTC.

The chain employs TRBV2 and TRBJ2-3; D is perhaps TRBD2 (6 bases). V lost 11 bases and J lost 2, with 17 bases in between. The CDR3 runs to 14 residues. From germline, CDR1 is SNHLY and CDR2 FYNNEI. CDR3 residues: CAAGRGDLTDTQYF. The CDR3 DNA is TGTGCCGCCGGGAGAGGAGACCTCACAGATACGCAGTATTTT.

The V gene is TRBV7-6, the J gene TRBJ2-5, with a tentative D call TRBD2 (7 bases). Germline lookup yields CDR1 SGHVS and CDR2 FNYEAQ. Between the trimmed V and J ends, which lost 5 bases and 5 bases, there was a span of 15 bases. This CDR3 has 14 residues. CDR3 sequence: CASSPYGGAETQYF. CDR3 in DNA: TGTGCCAGCAGCCCTTATGGGGGGGCGGAGACCCAGTACTTC.

The chain carries TRBV5-8 and TRBJ2-3; D is undetermined. Trimming cost V 3 bases and J 0 bases, with 14 bases left between them. CDR3 length equals 16 residues. The germline CDR1 and CDR2 sequences are SGHTS and YDEGEE. The CDR3 nucleotides read TGTGCCAGCAGCTCTAAGTACAGCCTTAGCACAGATACGCAGTATTTT. Translated, it gives CASSSKYSLSTDTQYF. Full variable domain (missing parts from reference TRBV5-8 and TRBJ2-3): EAGVTQSPTHLIKTRGQQATLRCSPISGHTSVYWYQQALGLGLQFLLWYDEGEERNRGNFPPRFSGRQFPNYSSELNVNALELEDSALYLCASSSKYSLSTDTQYFGPGTRLTVL.

This chain joins TRBV7-3 and TRBJ2-1; D is unresolved. This CDR3 comprises 16 residues. Germline-derived CDR1 and CDR2 are SGHTA and FQGTGA. The V and J ends lost 2 bases and 0 bases respectively, with 11 bases between them. The CDR3 sequence is CASSLSDRSSYNEQFF. The DNA for the CDR3 is TGTGCCAGCAGCTTATCCGACCGGAGCTCCTACAATGAGCAGTTCTTC.

This chain uses TRBV5-1 with TRBJ2-5; perhaps TRBD1 as D (6 bases). This CDR3 spans 16 amino acids. Trimming cost V 4 bases and J 0 bases, with 16 bases left between them. CDR1 is SGHRS and CDR2 is YFSETQ in the germline V gene. The CDR3 DNA follows: TGCGCCAGCAGCGCCACAGGGACCGACTACCAAGAGACCCAGTACTTC. This gives the protein CASSATGTDYQETQYF. The full variable domain, completed using reference TRBV5-1 and TRBJ2-5, is KAGVTQTPRYLIKTRGQQVTLSCSPISGHRSVSWYQQTPGQGLQFLFEYFSETQRNKGNFPGRFSGRQFSNSRSEMNVSTLELGDSALYLCASSATGTDYQETQYFGPGTRLLVL.

V usage is TRBV28 and J usage is TRBJ2-7, with D maybe TRBD2 (5 bases). V lost 6 bases and J lost 2, with 14 bases in between. This CDR3 spans 14 amino acids. Germline-derived CDR1 and CDR2 are MDHEN and SYDVKM. In nucleotides, the CDR3 is TGTGCCAGCAGCGGCGGGCTCGCACCCTACGAGCAGTACGTC. This sequence encodes CASSGGLAPYEQYV.

This sequence joins TRBV9 and TRBJ1-1; D ambiguous. V was trimmed by 0 bases and J by 6 bases, leaving 12 bases between them. The CDR3 loop spans 14 amino acids. Germline V gene lookup returns CDR1 SGDLS and CDR2 YYNGEE. The CDR3 here is CASSVGSAAAEAFF. CDR3 in DNA: TGTGCCAGCAGCGTAGGCAGCGCTGCGGCTGAAGCTTTCTTT.

This clone was seen only a few times. This chain joins TRBV5-1 and TRBJ2-1; TRBD1 aligns across 10 bases. After removal of 0 bases from V and 5 bases from J, the junction contained 2 bases not matched to a gene. Germline CDR1 reads SGHRS; CDR2 reads YFSETQ. This CDR3 has 15 amino acids. The DNA for the CDR3 is TGCGCCAGCAGCTTGGGGACAGGGGGGCACAATGAGCAGTTCTTC. It codes for CASSLGTGGHNEQFF.

This chain connects TRBV29-1 to TRBJ1-2; D remains unclear. The germline V gene encodes CDR1 SQVTM and CDR2 ANQGSEA. V gave up 3 bases and J gave up 6 bases, with 14 bases separating them. The CDR3 runs 13 residues. CDR3 sequence: CSVDREEIDGYTF. In nucleotides, the CDR3 is TGCAGCGTTGATCGGGAGGAAATAGATGGCTACACCTTC.

The genes are TRBV20-1 and TRBJ2-7; perhaps TRBD1 as D (5 bases). This CDR3 spans 11 amino acids. V lost 8 bases and J lost 4, with 12 bases in between. CDR1 is DFQATT, CDR2 SNEGSKA, per germline (reference sequence). The CDR3 bases are TGCAGTACCCGACAGATGTACGAGCAGTACTTC. This sequence encodes CSTRQMYEQYF.

The chain combines TRBV7-9 with TRBJ2-5; D ambiguous. CDR1 is SEHNR, CDR2 FQNEAQ, per germline (reference sequence). V lost 2 bases and J lost 1, with 8 bases in between. The CDR3 contains 14 residues. Here the CDR3 reads CASSLSNSQETQYF. CDR3 DNA sequence: TGTGCCAGCAGCTTATCTAACAGCCAAGAGACCCAGTACTTC.

The genes are TRBV25-1 and TRBJ2-1; 9 bases agree with TRBD2. This CDR3 has 15 amino acids. Losses at the gene ends were 2 bases for V and 8 bases for J; bases not matched to a gene: 7. Germline V gives CDR1 MGHDK, CDR2 SYGVNS. Here the CDR3 DNA reads TGTGCCAGCAGTGAAAATAGCGGGAGTCCCGATGAGCAGTTCTTC. This translates into CASSENSGSPDEQFF.

The chain combines TRBV6-1 with TRBJ2-7; 7 bases are a match to TRBD2. The CDR3 has 15 amino acids. Germline V gene data show CDR1 as MNHNS and CDR2 as SASEGT. Losses at the gene ends were 2 bases for V and 3 bases for J; bases not matched to a gene: 7. CDR3 in amino acids: CASSEWGGGNYEQYF. The CDR3 DNA reads TGTGCCAGCAGTGAATGGGGGGGAGGCAACTACGAGCAGTACTTC.

This clone has only one observation. Written as DNA, the CDR3 is TGTGCCAGCGGCCTAGCGAGAGGGCCGAAGGCCTACAATGAGCAGTTCTTC. This codes for CASGLARGPKAYNEQFF. The genes are TRBV7-9 and TRBJ2-1; possibly TRBD2 for D (6 bases). This CDR3 has 17 residues. The germline CDR1 and CDR2 sequences are SEHNR and FQNEAQ (reference sequence). The germline V and J ends were trimmed by 8 bases and 2 bases, with 22 bases remaining between them.

The V gene is TRBV4-3, the J gene TRBJ1-6, with D unresolved. Germline V lookup: CDR1 LGHNA, CDR2 YSLEER. With 0 bases removed from V and 7 bases from J, the gap between germline ends came to 7 bases. The CDR3 runs 14 residues. The DNA for the CDR3 is TGCGCCAGCAGCCAAGATAGAGGGAATTCACCCCTCCACTTT. It translates to CASSQDRGNSPLHF.

As to this clone: At one of its ends the junction is not consistent with the germline gene, which may arise from a read error. CDR3 coding DNA: TGTACCAGCAGCTTCCTAGAAGCTAATGAAAAACTGTTTTTT. It codes for CTSSFLEANEKLFF. This chain joins TRBV7-9 and TRBJ1-4; D unclear. Germline loops: CDR1 SEHNR, CDR2 FQNEAQ (reference sequence). CDR3 length: 14 residues.

The rearrangement uses TRBV5-1 and TRBJ2-7, with TRBD1 as a possible D gene (6 bases). Germline values: CDR1 SGHRS, CDR2 YFSETQ. This CDR3 has 14 residues. V lost 4 bases, J lost 3 bases, and 14 bases lay in between. CDR3 coding DNA: TGCGCCAGCAGCAACCCAGGGGTGGACTACGAGCAGTACTTC. Amino acids: CASSNPGVDYEQYF.

V usage is TRBV4-3 and J usage is TRBJ2-3, with D possibly matching TRBD2 (6 bases). In germline, CDR1 is LGHNA, CDR2 YSLEER. This CDR3 is built from 16 residues. V lost 2 bases and J 5 bases, leaving 17 bases between the germline ends. The CDR3 spells CASSQFTGEGRDTQYF. The CDR3 coding sequence is TGCGCCAGCAGCCAATTTACGGGGGAAGGGAGAGATACGCAGTATTTT.